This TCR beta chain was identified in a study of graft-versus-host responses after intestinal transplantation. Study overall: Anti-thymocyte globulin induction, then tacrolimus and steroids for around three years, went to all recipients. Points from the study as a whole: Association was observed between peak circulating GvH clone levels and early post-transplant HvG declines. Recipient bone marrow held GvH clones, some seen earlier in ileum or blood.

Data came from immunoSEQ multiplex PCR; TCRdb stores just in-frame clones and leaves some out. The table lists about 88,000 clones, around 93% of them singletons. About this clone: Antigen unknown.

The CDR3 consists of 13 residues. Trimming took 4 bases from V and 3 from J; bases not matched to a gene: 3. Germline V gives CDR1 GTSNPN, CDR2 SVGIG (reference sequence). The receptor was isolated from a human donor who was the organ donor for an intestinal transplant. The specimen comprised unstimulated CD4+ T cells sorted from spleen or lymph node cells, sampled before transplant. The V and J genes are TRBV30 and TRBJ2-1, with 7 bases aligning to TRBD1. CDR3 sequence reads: CAWNRGYYNEQFF. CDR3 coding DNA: TGTGCCTGGAACAGGGGCTACTACAATGAGCAGTTCTTC.